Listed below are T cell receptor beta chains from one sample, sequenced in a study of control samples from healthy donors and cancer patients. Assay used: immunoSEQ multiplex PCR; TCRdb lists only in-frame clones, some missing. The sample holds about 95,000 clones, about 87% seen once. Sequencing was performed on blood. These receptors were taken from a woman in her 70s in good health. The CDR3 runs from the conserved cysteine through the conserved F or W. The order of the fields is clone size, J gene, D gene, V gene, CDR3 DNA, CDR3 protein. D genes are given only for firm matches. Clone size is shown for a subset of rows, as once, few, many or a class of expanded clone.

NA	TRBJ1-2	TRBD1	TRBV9	TGTGCCAGCAGTTCCGGACAGGGGGGGCCTTCGGATGGCTACACCTTC	CASSSGQGGPSDGYTF
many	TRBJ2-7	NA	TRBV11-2	TGTGCCAGCAGCTTAATGGACCCCGGGGACGAGCAGTACTTC	CASSLMDPGDEQYF
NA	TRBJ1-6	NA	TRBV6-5	TGTGCCAGCAGCAAAGGGACCTGGAATTCACCCCTCCACTTT	CASSKGTWNSPLHF
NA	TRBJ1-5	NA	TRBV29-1	TGCAGCGCCATACACGGAACGAATCAGCCCCAGCATTTT	CSAIHGTNQPQHF
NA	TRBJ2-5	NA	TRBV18	TGTGCCAGCTCACCGGAGTCCAGCGCCATCCAAGAGACCCAGTACTTC	CASSPESSAIQETQYF
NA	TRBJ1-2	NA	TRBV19	TGTGCCAGTAGCGAACCAGGGAGCTGGTCTTACTATGGCTACACCTTC	CASSEPGSWSYYGYTF
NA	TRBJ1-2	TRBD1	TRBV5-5	TGTGCCAGCAGATACAGGGGTAACTATGGCTACACCTTC	CASRYRGNYGYTF
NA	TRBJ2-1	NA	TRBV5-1	TGCGCCAGCAGGCTGACCGGGGGTAATGAGCAGTTCTTC	CASRLTGGNEQFF
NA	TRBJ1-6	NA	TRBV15	TGTGCCACCAGCAGAGATCGCAGGGAGGGTTCACCCCTCCACTTT	CATSRDRREGSPLHF
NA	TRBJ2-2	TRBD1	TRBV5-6	TGTGCCAGCAGCATCGGACAGGGCACCGGGGAGCTGTTTTTT	CASSIGQGTGELFF
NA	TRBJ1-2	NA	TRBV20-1	TGCAGTGCTAGTCAGGGGTCGCTGGGTTCCTATGGCTACACCTTC	CSASQGSLGSYGYTF
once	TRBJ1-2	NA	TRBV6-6	TGTGCCAGCAGTTACTCCCAGACTAACTATGGCTACACCTTC	CASSYSQTNYGYTF
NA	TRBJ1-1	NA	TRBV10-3	TGTGCCATCAGTGTTGGCACGCCAAAGGCTGAAGCTTTCTTT	CAISVGTPKAEAFF
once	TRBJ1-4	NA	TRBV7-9	TGTGCCAGCAGCCGGCAAATGGGAGGGAGTGAAAAACTGTTTTTT	CASSRQMGGSEKLFF
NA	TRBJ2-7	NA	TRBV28	TGTGCCAGCCACCGGGCCTCCTACGAGCAGTACTTC	CASHRASYEQYF
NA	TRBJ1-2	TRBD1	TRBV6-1	TGTGCCAGCAGTGAACAGGGGGTAAACTATGGCTACACCTTC	CASSEQGVNYGYTF
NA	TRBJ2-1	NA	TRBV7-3	TGTGCCAGCAGCTCCCCCCCCCACAATGAGCAGTTCTTC	CASSSPPHNEQFF
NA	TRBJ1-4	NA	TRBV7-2	TGTGCCAGCAGCCCTATAGGGGCCTTTACTAATGAAAAACTGTTTTTT	CASSPIGAFTNEKLFF
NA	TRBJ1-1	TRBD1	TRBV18	TGTGCCAGCTCACCATGGGACAGCGGGGTAGCTTTCTTT	CASSPWDSGVAFF
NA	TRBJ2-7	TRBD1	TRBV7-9	TGTGCCAGCAGCCTGACAGGGACCTCCTACGAGCAGTACTTC	CASSLTGTSYEQYF
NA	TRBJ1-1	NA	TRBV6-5	TGTGCCAGCACCCCTGGCAGGGTGAATACTGAAGCTTTCTTT	CASTPGRVNTEAFF
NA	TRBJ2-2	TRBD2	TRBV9	TGTGCCAGCAGCGTAAATCCCGTCAAGCGGGAGGGTACGAACACCGGGGAGCTGTTTTTT	CASSVNPVKREGTNTGELFF
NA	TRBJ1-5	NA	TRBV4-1	TGCGCCAGCAGCCAAGAAAGAGACAGCACGGTGCATTTT	CASSQERDSTVHF
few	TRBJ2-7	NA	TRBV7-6	TGTGCCAGCAGCTTAGATCTATACTACGAGCAGTACTTC	CASSLDLYYEQYF
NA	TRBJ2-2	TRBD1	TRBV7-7	TGTGCTAGCAGCTTAGACAGGGTCGGCACCGGGGAGCTGTTTTTT	CASSLDRVGTGELFF
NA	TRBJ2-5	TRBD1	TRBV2	TGTGCCAGCAGCCTGGGGACAGTTCAAGAGACCCAGTACTTC	CASSLGTVQETQYF
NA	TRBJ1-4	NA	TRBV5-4	TGTGCCAGCAGCTTGGCGGGGGGAGGAAGTGAAAAACTGTTTTTT	CASSLAGGGSEKLFF
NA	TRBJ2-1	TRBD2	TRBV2	TGTGCCAGCGCTTCCACCCGACTAGCGGGGGGCAATGAGCAGTTCTTC	CASASTRLAGGNEQFF
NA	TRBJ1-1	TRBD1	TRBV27	TGTGCCAGCAGTTTGCAGACAGGGGGCTGGGGTGAAGCTTTCTTT	CASSLQTGGWGEAFF